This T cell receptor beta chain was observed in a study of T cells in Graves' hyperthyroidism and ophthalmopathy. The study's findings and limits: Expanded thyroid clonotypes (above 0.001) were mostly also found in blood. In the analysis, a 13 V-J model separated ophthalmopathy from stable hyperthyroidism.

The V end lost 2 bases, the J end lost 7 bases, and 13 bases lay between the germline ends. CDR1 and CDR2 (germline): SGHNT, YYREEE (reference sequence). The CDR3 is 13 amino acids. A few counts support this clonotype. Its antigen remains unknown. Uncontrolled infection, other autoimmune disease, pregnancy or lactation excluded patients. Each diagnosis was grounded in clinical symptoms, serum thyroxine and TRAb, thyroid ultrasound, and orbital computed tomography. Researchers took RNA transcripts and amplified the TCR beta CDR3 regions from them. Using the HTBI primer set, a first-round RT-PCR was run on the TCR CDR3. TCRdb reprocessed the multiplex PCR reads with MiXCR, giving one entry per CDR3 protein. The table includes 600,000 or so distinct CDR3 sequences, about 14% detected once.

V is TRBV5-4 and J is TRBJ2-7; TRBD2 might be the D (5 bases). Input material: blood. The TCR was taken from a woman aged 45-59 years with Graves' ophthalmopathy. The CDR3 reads CASSLHGWEEQYF. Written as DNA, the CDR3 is TGTGCCAGCAGCTTACACGGATGGGAGGAGCAGTACTTC.